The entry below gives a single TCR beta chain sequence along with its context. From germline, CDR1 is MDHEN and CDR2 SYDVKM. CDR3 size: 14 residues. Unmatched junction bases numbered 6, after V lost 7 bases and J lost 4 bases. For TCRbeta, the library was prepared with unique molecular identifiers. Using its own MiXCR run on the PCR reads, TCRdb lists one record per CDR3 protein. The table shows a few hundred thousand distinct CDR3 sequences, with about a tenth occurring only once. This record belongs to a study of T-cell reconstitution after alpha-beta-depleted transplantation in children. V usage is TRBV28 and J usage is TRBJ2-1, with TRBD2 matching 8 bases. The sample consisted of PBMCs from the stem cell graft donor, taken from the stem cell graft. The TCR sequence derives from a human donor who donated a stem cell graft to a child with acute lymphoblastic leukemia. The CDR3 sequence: CASKFGRGYNEQFF. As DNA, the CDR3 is TGTGCCAGCAAATTCGGGAGGGGATACAATGAGCAGTTCTTC.